Each of the 10 T cell receptor beta chains below was sequenced from the same sample in a study of shared clonotypes between healthy human individuals. Measured with immunoSEQ multiplex PCR; TCRdb has only the in-frame clones, and not every one. The sample consists of about 1,500,000 clones, roughly 95% of them appearing once. Material for sequencing was naive CD4+ T cells sorted from blood. Subset noted: CD45RA+ positively selected. The receptors here all came from a man younger than 45 in good health.

This chain links TRBV5-8 with TRBJ2-1; D perhaps matches TRBD2 (7 bases). CDR1 is SGHTS and CDR2 is YDEGEE in the germline V gene. Trimming stripped 2 bases from V and 8 bases from J, with 14 bases between. The length of the CDR3 is 14 residues. The CDR3 loop reads CASSFIGGADEQFF. The CDR3 DNA sequence: TGTGCCAGCAGCTTTATAGGGGGGGCGGATGAGCAGTTCTTC.

The CDR3 sequence: CASSVRDRRQETQYF. The CDR3 DNA reads TGTGCCAGCAGCGTACGGGACAGGCGCCAAGAGACCCAGTACTTC. The chain is built from TRBV9 and TRBJ2-5, with 8 nucleotides matching TRBD1. There are 15 residues in the CDR3. V shed 1 base, J shed 1 base, and the junction held 3 bases outside the gene matches. Looked up from germline, CDR1 is SGDLS and CDR2 is YYNGEE.

CDR3 in amino acids: CASSPSSPLQETQYF. The CDR3 DNA reads as TGTGCCAGCAGCCCGAGTAGTCCCCTACAAGAGACCCAGTACTTC. The J gene is TRBJ2-5, the V gene TRBV28; D gene ambiguous. CDR1 is MDHEN, CDR2 SYDVKM, per germline. V lost 6 bases and J 2 bases, leaving 16 bases between the germline ends. The CDR3 is 15 amino acids.

The chain couples TRBV2 to TRBJ1-1; no firm D call. The CDR3 length is 13 residues. Looked up from germline, CDR1 is SNHLY and CDR2 is FYNNEI. The V gene lost 4 bases and the J gene lost 2 bases, with 8 bases spanning the gap. As DNA, the CDR3 is TGTGCCAGCAGTGTAGAAAGAAACACTGAAGCTTTCTTT. Its translation: CASSVERNTEAFF.

This clone has just one count. The V gene is TRBV9, the J gene TRBJ2-5; 9 nucleotides match TRBD2. This CDR3 contains 16 residues. Per the germline V gene, CDR1 is SGDLS and CDR2 is YYNGEE. J gave up 1 base and V 0 bases, and 4 bases lay outside the gene matches. For the CDR3, the DNA is TGTGCCAGCAGCGTAGGCGGGGGGGTGACCCAAGAGACCCAGTACTTC. It specifies CASSVGGGVTQETQYF.

This clone was counted a single time. The genes are TRBV6-9 and TRBJ1-1; D not certain. The germline CDR1 and CDR2 sequences are MNHGY and SVAAGI. The CDR3 spans 16 residues. The V and J ends lost 0 bases and 1 base respectively, with 12 bases between them. The CDR3 sequence is CASSYSGSLQNTEAFF. The CDR3 DNA reads as TGTGCCAGCAGTTATTCGGGCAGCCTTCAGAACACTGAAGCTTTCTTT.

The chain is built from TRBV11-2 and TRBJ2-1; TRBD1 agrees at 7 bases. Looked up from germline, CDR1 is SGHAT and CDR2 is FQNNGV. The V and J ends lost 4 bases and 12 bases, in that order; junction bases with no gene match: 12. The CDR3 is 14 amino acids. CDR3 sequence (DNA): TGTGCCAGCAGCTGGAGACAGGGTGGGTTCGGGCAGTTCTTC. This translates into CASSWRQGGFGQFF.

The chain links TRBV7-9 to TRBJ2-7, with TRBD2 as a possible D gene (6 bases). The germline CDR1 and CDR2 sequences are SEHNR and FQNEAQ (reference sequence). This CDR3 has 13 amino acids. Trimming pared 8 bases from V and 2 bases from J, leaving 13 bases between. The CDR3 coding sequence is TGTGCCAGCGGTCTAACGGGGGCCTACGAGCAGTACTTC. Encoded protein: CASGLTGAYEQYF.

As concerns this clone: Within the sample, other DNA sequences also encode this same CDR3. The genes are TRBV5-1 and TRBJ2-7; a weak D match, TRBD1 (6 bases). CDR3 length: 15 residues. Germline values: CDR1 SGHRS, CDR2 YFSETQ. V was trimmed by 0 bases and J by 3 bases, leaving 13 bases between them. This CDR3 reads CASSLAPGQGYEQYF. CDR3 bases: TGCGCCAGCAGCTTGGCGCCGGGACAAGGCTACGAGCAGTACTTC.

The chain uses TRBV27 and TRBJ1-2, with 9 bases matching TRBD1. In germline, CDR1 is MNHEY, CDR2 SMNVEV (reference sequence). The V and J ends lost 5 bases and 4 bases, in that order; junction bases with no gene match: 5. The CDR3 totals 14 residues. The CDR3 loop reads CASSPRTGAYGYTF. DNA for the CDR3: TGTGCCAGCAGTCCGAGGACAGGGGCCTATGGCTACACCTTC.